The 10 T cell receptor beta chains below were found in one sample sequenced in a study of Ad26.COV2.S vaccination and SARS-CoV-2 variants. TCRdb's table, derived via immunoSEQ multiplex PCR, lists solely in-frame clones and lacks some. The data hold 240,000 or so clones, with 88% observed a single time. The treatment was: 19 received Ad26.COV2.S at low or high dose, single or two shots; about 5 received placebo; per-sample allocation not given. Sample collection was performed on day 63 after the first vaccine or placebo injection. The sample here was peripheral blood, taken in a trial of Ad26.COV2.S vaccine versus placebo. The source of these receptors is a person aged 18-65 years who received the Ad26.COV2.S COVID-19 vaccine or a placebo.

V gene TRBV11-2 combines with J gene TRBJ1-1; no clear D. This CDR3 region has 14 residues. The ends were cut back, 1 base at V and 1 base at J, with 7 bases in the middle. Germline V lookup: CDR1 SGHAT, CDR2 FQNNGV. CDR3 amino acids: CASSLATGNTEAFF. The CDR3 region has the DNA TGTGCCAGCAGCTTAGCCACGGGGAACACTGAAGCTTTCTTT.

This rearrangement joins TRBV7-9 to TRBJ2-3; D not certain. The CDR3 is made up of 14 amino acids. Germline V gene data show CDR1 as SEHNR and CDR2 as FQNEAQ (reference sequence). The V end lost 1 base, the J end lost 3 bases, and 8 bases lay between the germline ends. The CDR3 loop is CASSLGLGTDTQYF. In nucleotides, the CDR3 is TGTGCCAGCAGCTTAGGTCTTGGGACAGATACGCAGTATTTT.

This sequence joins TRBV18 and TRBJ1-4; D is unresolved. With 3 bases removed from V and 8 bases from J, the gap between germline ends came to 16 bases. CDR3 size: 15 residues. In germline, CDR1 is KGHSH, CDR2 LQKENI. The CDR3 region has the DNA TGTGCCAGCTCACCCCGGGATGGGGTTGGGGAAAAACTGTTTTTT. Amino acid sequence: CASSPRDGVGEKLFF. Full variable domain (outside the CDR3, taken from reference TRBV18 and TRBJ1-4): NAGVMQNPRHLVRRRGQEARLRCSPMKGHSHVYWYRQLPEEGLKFMVYLQKENIIDESGMPKERFSAEFPKEGPSILRIQQVVRGDSAAYFCASSPRDGVGEKLFFGSGTQLSVL.

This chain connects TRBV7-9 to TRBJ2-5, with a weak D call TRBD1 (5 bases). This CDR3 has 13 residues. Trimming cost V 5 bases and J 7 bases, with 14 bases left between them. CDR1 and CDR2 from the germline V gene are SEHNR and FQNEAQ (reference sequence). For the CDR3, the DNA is TGTGCCAGCAGCCCACAGGTTTCCGCGACCCAGTACTTC. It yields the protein CASSPQVSATQYF.

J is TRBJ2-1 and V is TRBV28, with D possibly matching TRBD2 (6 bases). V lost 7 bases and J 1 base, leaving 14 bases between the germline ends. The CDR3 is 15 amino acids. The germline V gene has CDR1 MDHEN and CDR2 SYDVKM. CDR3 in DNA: TGTGCCAGCACCGTAGGCGGGAATTCCTACAATGAGCAGTTCTTC. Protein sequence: CASTVGGNSYNEQFF. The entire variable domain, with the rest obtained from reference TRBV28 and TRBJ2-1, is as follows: DVKVTQSSRYLVKRTGEKVFLECVQDMDHENMFWYRQDPGLGLRLIYFSYDVKMKEKGDIPEGYSVSREKKERFSLILESASTNQTSMYLCASTVGGNSYNEQFFGPGTRLTVL.

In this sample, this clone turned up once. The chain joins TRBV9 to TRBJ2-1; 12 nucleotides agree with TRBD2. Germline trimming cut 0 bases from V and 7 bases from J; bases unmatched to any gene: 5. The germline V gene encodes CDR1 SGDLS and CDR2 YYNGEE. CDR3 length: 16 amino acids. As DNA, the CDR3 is TGTGCCAGCAGCGTAGATCCTAGCGGGGGGGCTAATGAGCAGTTCTTC. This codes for CASSVDPSGGANEQFF.

The CDR3 sequence: CAWRWGSYEQFF. The CDR3 bases are TGTGCCTGGAGATGGGGGTCGTATGAGCAGTTCTTC. The chain joins TRBV30 to TRBJ2-1; D is perhaps TRBD1 or TRBD2 (5 bases each). V lost 3 bases and J lost 8, with 11 bases in between. Germline CDR1 reads GTSNPN; CDR2 reads SVGIG (reference sequence). The CDR3 runs 12 residues.

The CDR3 sequence is CAWQQGDIPYEQYF. CDR3 sequence (DNA): TGTGCCTGGCAACAGGGTGACATCCCTTACGAGCAGTACTTC. This sequence joins TRBV30 and TRBJ2-7, with a tentative D call TRBD1 (6 bases). V lost 5 bases and J lost 4, with 18 bases in between. CDR3 length: 14 amino acids. The V gene's germline CDR1 is GTSNPN and CDR2 SVGIG (reference sequence).

The CDR3 region has the DNA TGTGCCAGCAGCTCCCCCGTCCTTTCCTACAATGAGCAGTTCTTC. Its translation: CASSSPVLSYNEQFF. The genes are TRBV7-2 and TRBJ2-1, with D unresolved. The CDR3 consists of 15 residues. V was trimmed by 4 bases and J by 1 base, leaving 11 bases between them. Germline-derived CDR1 and CDR2 are SGHTA and FQGNSA.

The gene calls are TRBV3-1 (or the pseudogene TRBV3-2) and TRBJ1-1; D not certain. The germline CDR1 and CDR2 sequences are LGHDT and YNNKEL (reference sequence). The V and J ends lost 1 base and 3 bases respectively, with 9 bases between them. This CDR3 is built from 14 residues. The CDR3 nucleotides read TGTGCCAGCAGCCAAGCCGGTATGGACACTGAAGCTTTCTTT. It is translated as CASSQAGMDTEAFF.